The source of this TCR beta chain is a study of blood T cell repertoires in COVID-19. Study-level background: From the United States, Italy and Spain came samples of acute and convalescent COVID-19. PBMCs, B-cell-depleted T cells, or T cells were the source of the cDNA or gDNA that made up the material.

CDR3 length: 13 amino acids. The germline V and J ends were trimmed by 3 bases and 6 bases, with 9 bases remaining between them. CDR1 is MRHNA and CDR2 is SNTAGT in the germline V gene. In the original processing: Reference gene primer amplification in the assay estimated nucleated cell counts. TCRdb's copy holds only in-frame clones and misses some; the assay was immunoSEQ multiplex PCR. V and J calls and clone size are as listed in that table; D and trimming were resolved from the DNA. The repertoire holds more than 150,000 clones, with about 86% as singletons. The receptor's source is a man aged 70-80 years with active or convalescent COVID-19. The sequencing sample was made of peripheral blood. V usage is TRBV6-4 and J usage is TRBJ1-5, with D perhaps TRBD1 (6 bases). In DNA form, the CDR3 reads TGTGCCAGCAGTGAACAGGGCGGTCAGCCCCAGCATTTT. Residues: CASSEQGGQPQHF.